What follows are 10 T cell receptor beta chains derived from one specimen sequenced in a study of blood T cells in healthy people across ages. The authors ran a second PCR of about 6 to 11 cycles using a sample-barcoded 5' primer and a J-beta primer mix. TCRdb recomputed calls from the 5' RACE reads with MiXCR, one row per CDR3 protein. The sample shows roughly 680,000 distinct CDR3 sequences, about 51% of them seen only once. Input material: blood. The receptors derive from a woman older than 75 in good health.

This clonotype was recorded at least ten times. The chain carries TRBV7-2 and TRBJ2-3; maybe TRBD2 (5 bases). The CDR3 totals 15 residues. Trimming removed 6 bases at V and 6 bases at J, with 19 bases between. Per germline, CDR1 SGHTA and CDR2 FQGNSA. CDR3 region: CASSFRGASLDTQYF. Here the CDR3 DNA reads TGTGCCAGCAGTTTTCGGGGTGCCTCGCTTGATACGCAGTATTTT. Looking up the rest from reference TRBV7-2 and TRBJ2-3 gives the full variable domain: GAGVSQSPSNKVTEKGKDVELRCDPISGHTALYWYRQSLGQGLEFLIYFQGNSAPDKSGLPSDRFSAERTGGSVSTLTIQRTQQEDSAVYLCASSFRGASLDTQYFGPGTRLTVL.

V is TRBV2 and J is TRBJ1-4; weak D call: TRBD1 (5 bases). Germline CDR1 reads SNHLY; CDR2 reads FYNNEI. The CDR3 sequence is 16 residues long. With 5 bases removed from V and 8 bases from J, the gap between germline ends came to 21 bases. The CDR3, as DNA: TGTGCCAGCAGTACCTCGGGGACTTTAGGGTTCGAAAAACTGTTTTTT. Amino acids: CASSTSGTLGFEKLFF.

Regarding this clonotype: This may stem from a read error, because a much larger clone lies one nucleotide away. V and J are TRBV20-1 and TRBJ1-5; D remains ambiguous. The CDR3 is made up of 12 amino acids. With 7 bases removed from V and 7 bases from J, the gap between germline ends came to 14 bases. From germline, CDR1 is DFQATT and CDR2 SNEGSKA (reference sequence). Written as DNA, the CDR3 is TGCAGTGTCAGGAGGGTGGGCCAGCCCCAGCATTTT. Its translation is CSVRRVGQPQHF.

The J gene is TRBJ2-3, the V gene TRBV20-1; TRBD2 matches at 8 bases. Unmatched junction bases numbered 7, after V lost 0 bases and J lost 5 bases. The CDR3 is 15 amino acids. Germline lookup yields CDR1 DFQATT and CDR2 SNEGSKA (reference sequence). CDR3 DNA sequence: TGCAGTGCTAGAGAGAGCGGGAGCAGTGGAGATACGCAGTATTTT. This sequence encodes CSARESGSSGDTQYF.

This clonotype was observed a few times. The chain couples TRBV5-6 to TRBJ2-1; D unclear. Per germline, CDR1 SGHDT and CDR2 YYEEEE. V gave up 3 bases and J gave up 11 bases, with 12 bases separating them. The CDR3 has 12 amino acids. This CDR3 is CASSSGESQQFF. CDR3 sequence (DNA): TGTGCCAGCAGCTCAGGCGAGAGCCAGCAGTTCTTC.

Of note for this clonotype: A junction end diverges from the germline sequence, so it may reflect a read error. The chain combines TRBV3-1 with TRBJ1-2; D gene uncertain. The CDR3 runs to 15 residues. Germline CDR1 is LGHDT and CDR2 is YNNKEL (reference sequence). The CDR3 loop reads CASSRANTANYGYTF. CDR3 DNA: TGCGCCAGCAGCCGAGCAAACACCGCTAACTATGGCTACACCTTC.

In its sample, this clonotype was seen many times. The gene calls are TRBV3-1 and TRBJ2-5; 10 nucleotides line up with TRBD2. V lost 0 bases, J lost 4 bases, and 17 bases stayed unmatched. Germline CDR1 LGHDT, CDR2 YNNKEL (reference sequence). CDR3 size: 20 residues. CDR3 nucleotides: TGTGCCAGCAGCCAAGATGTCGATCTAGCGGGGGTAATATCGGCAGAGACCCAGTACTTC. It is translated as CASSQDVDLAGVISAETQYF.

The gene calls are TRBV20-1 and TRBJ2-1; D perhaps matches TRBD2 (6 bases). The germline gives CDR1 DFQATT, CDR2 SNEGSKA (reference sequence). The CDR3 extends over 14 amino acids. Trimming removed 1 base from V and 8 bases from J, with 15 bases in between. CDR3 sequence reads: CSARGPTGVYEQFF. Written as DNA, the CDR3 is TGCAGTGCTAGAGGACCTACGGGAGTTTATGAGCAGTTCTTC.

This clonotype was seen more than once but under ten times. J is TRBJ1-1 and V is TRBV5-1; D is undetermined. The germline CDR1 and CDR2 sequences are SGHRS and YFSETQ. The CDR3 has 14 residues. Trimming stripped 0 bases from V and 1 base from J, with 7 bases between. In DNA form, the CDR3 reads TGCGCCAGCAGCTTGGAGCCGGGGAACACTGAAGCTTTCTTT. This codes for CASSLEPGNTEAFF.

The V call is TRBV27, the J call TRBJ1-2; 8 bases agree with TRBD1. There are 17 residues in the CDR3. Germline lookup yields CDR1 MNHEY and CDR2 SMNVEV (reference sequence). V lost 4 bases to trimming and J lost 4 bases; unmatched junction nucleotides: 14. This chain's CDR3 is CASSSLDRAPLPYGYTF. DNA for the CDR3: TGTGCCAGCAGTTCCTTGGACAGGGCCCCTCTTCCCTATGGCTACACCTTC.